This passage covers 15 T cell receptor beta chains from one sample sequenced in a study of blood T cells in healthy people across ages. The authors ran a second PCR of roughly 7 to 11 cycles using a sample-barcoded 5' primer and a J-beta primer mix. Each CDR3 protein is one row after TCRdb ran MiXCR on the 5' RACE reads. This sample has roughly 790,000 distinct CDR3 sequences, with about 42% found just once. Sequenced material: blood. The source is a woman in her sixties in good health.

The chain is built from TRBV5-1 and TRBJ2-2, with D perhaps matching TRBD1 (6 bases). Trimming removed 1 base at V and 1 base at J, with 11 bases between. This CDR3 comprises 16 residues. The germline V gene encodes CDR1 SGHRS and CDR2 YFSETQ. In nucleotides, the CDR3 is TGCGCCAGCAGCTTGATCTGGGGGCAGAACACCGGGGAGCTGTTTTTT. Protein sequence: CASSLIWGQNTGELFF.

The chain recombines TRBV30 with TRBJ1-5, with a possible D match to TRBD1 (6 bases). The CDR3 extends over 18 amino acids. The V end lost 3 bases, the J end lost 0 bases, and 21 bases lay between the germline ends. Germline CDR1 and CDR2: GTSNPN and SVGIG (reference sequence). The CDR3 bases are TGTGCCTGGAGCCTACACCCGAAGGACAGCTATAGCAATCAGCCCCAGCATTTT. Amino acid sequence: CAWSLHPKDSYSNQPQHF. Looking up the rest from reference TRBV30 and TRBJ1-5 gives the full variable domain: SQTIHQWPATLVQPVGSPLSLECTVEGTSNPNLYWYRQAAGRGLQLLFYSVGIGQISSEVPQNLSASRPQDRQFILSSKKLLLSDSGFYLCAWSLHPKDSYSNQPQHFGDGTRLSIL.

This clonotype was seen only a few times. As DNA, the CDR3 is TGTGCCAGCAGCTTAAAGGCGGGGGCAGATACGCAGTATTTT. Translation gives CASSLKAGADTQYF. V gene TRBV7-3 combines with J gene TRBJ2-3, with 7 bases identical to TRBD2. V lost 1 base, J lost 4 bases, and 2 bases stayed unmatched. CDR3 length: 14 amino acids. Germline V lookup: CDR1 SGHTA, CDR2 FQGTGA.

The J gene is TRBJ1-2, the V gene TRBV12-3 or TRBV12-4, with D possibly TRBD1 on 6 matching bases. The V end lost 6 bases, the J end lost 4 bases, and 9 bases lay between the germline ends. CDR3 length equals 12 residues. In DNA form, the CDR3 reads TGTGCCAGCAGAACAGGGTTCTATGGCTACACCTTC. Its translation: CASRTGFYGYTF.

The rearrangement links TRBV7-9 to TRBJ2-3; D not resolved. The germline gives CDR1 SEHNR, CDR2 FQNEAQ (reference sequence). The CDR3 is 15 residues long. Trimming cost V 5 bases and J 0 bases, with 12 bases left between them. This chain's CDR3 is CASSLSQTSTDTQYF. The CDR3 nucleotides read TGTGCCAGCAGCCTCAGCCAAACTAGCACAGATACGCAGTATTTT.

The chain couples TRBV19 to TRBJ2-7; D ambiguous. Germline V lookup: CDR1 LNHDA, CDR2 SQIVND (reference sequence). V was shortened by 3 bases and J by 6 bases, with 15 bases between the two germline ends. The CDR3 is made up of 14 amino acids. The CDR3 bases are TGTGCCAGTAGTATCGACGGATCCTGGGGCGAGCAGTACTTC. Translated, it gives CASSIDGSWGEQYF.

This clonotype was counted between two and nine times. The chain employs TRBV11-2 and TRBJ1-2; the D gene is possibly TRBD1 (5 bases). The germline V gene has CDR1 SGHAT and CDR2 FQNNGV. V lost 3 bases, J lost 4 bases, and 9 bases lay in between. CDR3 length: 13 amino acids. Written as DNA, the CDR3 is TGTGCCAGCAGCTTCGCTGGGGGCTATGGCTACACCTTC. It specifies CASSFAGGYGYTF.

This rearrangement joins TRBV19 to TRBJ2-4, with D possibly matching TRBD2 (7 bases). V was cut by 6 bases and J by 6 bases, with 21 bases left in between. The CDR3 spans 16 residues. Germline V gene lookup returns CDR1 LNHDA and CDR2 SQIVND (reference sequence). CDR3 sequence (DNA): TGTGCCAGTAGCCCCCAAAGGGGGGGCTGGGGAAACATTCAGTACTTC. Translating it yields CASSPQRGGWGNIQYF.

J is TRBJ2-3 and V is TRBV20-1, with 8 nucleotides matching TRBD2. Germline V gene data show CDR1 as DFQATT and CDR2 as SNEGSKA (reference sequence). The CDR3 totals 16 residues. Trimming took 8 bases from V and 0 from J; bases not matched to a gene: 13. CDR3 protein: CSTYNSGRYSTDTQYF. CDR3 in DNA: TGCAGTACATATAACAGCGGGAGATACAGCACAGATACGCAGTATTTT.

This clonotype was detected only a few times. The chain carries TRBV5-1 and TRBJ2-1; TRBD2 is a possible D gene (7 bases). The CDR3 runs to 13 residues. Between the trimmed V and J ends, which lost 7 bases and 7 bases, there was a span of 15 bases. Germline values: CDR1 SGHRS, CDR2 YFSETQ. This CDR3 reads CASSIRGANEQFF. CDR3 nucleotide sequence: TGCGCCAGCTCAATCCGGGGGGCAAATGAGCAGTTCTTC.

A single count supports this clonotype. This chain uses TRBV20-1 with TRBJ2-7, with 8 bases aligning to TRBD1. Germline V lookup: CDR1 DFQATT, CDR2 SNEGSKA (reference sequence). V lost 5 bases to trimming and J lost 5 bases; unmatched junction nucleotides: 5. CDR3 size: 12 residues. The chain's CDR3 is CSADRGDDEQYF. The DNA of the CDR3 is TGCAGTGCTGACAGGGGAGATGACGAGCAGTACTTC.

The V call is TRBV4-2, the J call TRBJ2-3; weak D call: TRBD2 (6 bases). The V gene lost 4 bases and the J gene lost 4 bases, with 15 bases spanning the gap. Germline lookup yields CDR1 LGHNA and CDR2 YNFKEQ. The CDR3 runs 15 residues. The CDR3 bases are TGTGCCAGCAGCCTCGGACGAGCGGGTTCAGATACGCAGTATTTT. Translated: CASSLGRAGSDTQYF.

J is TRBJ2-1 and V is TRBV12-3 or TRBV12-4, with D perhaps TRBD1 (5 bases). This CDR3 contains 14 residues. V was clipped by 7 bases and J by 6 bases, with 16 bases between them. The CDR3 spells CASIVQGAGNEQFF. Written as DNA, the CDR3 is TGTGCCAGCATCGTCCAGGGCGCCGGCAATGAGCAGTTCTTC.

Points on this clonotype: A much larger clone is a single base away; this may be a read error. V is TRBV29-1 and J is TRBJ2-7; the D gene is possibly TRBD1 (5 bases). Per the germline V gene, CDR1 is SQVTM and CDR2 is ANQGSEA. The CDR3 sequence is 14 residues long. The CDR3: CSVEDGLGLGEEYF. CDR3 DNA sequence: TGCAGCGTTGAAGATGGGTTGGGGCTAGGCGAGGAGTACTTC.

This clonotype was seen a single time. The rearrangement links TRBV6-5 to TRBJ1-4; D gene ambiguous. Germline-derived CDR1 and CDR2 are MNHEY and SVGAGI. The V end lost 4 bases, the J end lost 4 bases, and 10 bases lay between the germline ends. The CDR3 has 14 residues. CDR3: CASSFGLNNEKLFF. As DNA, the CDR3 is TGTGCCAGCAGTTTCGGACTGAATAATGAAAAACTGTTTTTT.